The rows below give T cell receptor beta chains drawn from one sample of a study of T cell changes during pregnancy in multiple sclerosis. Method: immunoSEQ multiplex PCR; TCRdb's copy keeps in-frame clones and lacks some. The sample shows 30,000 or so clones, roughly 87% of them seen only once. Sequencing was performed on CD8+ T cells from peripheral blood mononuclear cells, taken in the first trimester of pregnancy. All receptors come from a female donor with multiple sclerosis, enrolled in a pregnancy study. Each CDR3 is given with its conserved first and last residue. The D gene is left open where the match is weak. Size tells how often a clone was seen (once, few, many) or the class of an expanded clone, and some rows leave it out.

V: TRBV6-7; J: TRBJ1-5; size: -; D: -; DNA: TGTGCCAGCAGTTCAGGGAATCAGCCCCAGCATTTT; CDR3: CASSSGNQPQHF
V: TRBV6-5; J: TRBJ2-3; size: -; D: -; DNA: TGTGCCAGCAGTTACGGGGCTAGCACAGATACGCAGTATTTT; CDR3: CASSYGASTDTQYF
V: TRBV18; J: TRBJ2-5; size: -; D: TRBD1; DNA: TGTGCCAGCTCGCCACGGACAGGGGGAGTTCGAAAGACCCAGTACTTC; CDR3: CASSPRTGGVRKTQYF
V: TRBV7-2; J: TRBJ2-7; size: medium-sized; D: TRBD2; DNA: TGTGCCAGCAGCTTAGTCGGGGGAGCGGGATTATCCTACGAGCAGTACTTC; CDR3: CASSLVGGAGLSYEQYF
V: TRBV19; J: TRBJ1-1; size: -; D: -; DNA: TGTGCCATAAAAGAAGGGGCCAGCACTGAAGCTTTCTTT; CDR3: CAIKEGASTEAFF
V: TRBV5-1; J: TRBJ1-1; size: -; D: -; DNA: TGCGCCAGCAGCTTGTCAGGTAGGGGAACGGAGAACACTGAAGCTTTCTTT; CDR3: CASSLSGRGTENTEAFF
V: TRBV18; J: TRBJ2-2; size: -; D: -; DNA: TGTGCCAGCTCACCAGAGGCACGGATTTACACCGGGGAGCTGTTTTTT; CDR3: CASSPEARIYTGELFF
V: TRBV5-4; J: TRBJ2-3; size: -; D: -; DNA: TGTGCCAGCAGCTTGGCCTTGCGCCGTGGGCCAGATACGCAGTATTTT; CDR3: CASSLALRRGPDTQYF
V: TRBV6-5; J: TRBJ2-2; size: -; D: -; DNA: TGTGCCAGCAGTTACTCGGCGGGACTGATCACCGGGGAGCTGTTTTTT; CDR3: CASSYSAGLITGELFF
V: TRBV9; J: TRBJ1-2; size: once; D: TRBD1; DNA: TGTGCCAGCAGCATAACAGGGGGTCAACGGGGCTACACCTTC; CDR3: CASSITGGQRGYTF
V: TRBV11-2; J: TRBJ2-7; size: few; D: -; DNA: TGTGCCAGCAGCTTAGATGTAACCGGGCTAGCGTCCTACGAGCAGTACTTC; CDR3: CASSLDVTGLASYEQYF
V: TRBV27; J: TRBJ2-2; size: -; D: -; DNA: TGTGCCAGCAGTTTTTTTTCCCACGGGGAGCTGTTTTTT; CDR3: CASSFFSHGELFF
V: TRBV4-1; J: TRBJ1-1; size: -; D: TRBD1; DNA: TGCGCCAGCAGCCAAGACGGGACAGGGGGCACTGAAGCTTTCTTT; CDR3: CASSQDGTGGTEAFF
V: TRBV27; J: TRBJ1-2; size: -; D: TRBD1; DNA: TGTGCCAGCAGTTTCGTGAGGGACAGGGGTGGCTACACCTTC; CDR3: CASSFVRDRGGYTF
V: TRBV5-8; J: TRBJ2-1; size: -; D: -; DNA: TGTGCCAGCAGCTGGTCGGGAGTGTCCTACAATGAGCAGTTCTTC; CDR3: CASSWSGVSYNEQFF
V: TRBV27; J: TRBJ1-4; size: once; D: -; DNA: TGTGCCAGCAGTTTGTACGGAGCAACTAATGAAAAACTGTTTTTT; CDR3: CASSLYGATNEKLFF
V: TRBV5-1; J: TRBJ1-5; size: -; D: -; DNA: TGCGCCAGCAGCTTGGGACAGGATAGCAATCAGCCCCAGCATTTT; CDR3: CASSLGQDSNQPQHF